The TCR beta chain under discussion was sequenced for a study of shared clonotypes between healthy human individuals. Whole-study results and caveats: Clonotypes not shared had lower generation probabilities than those common to all four donors.

V was cut by 3 bases and J by 2 bases, with 11 bases left in between. Germline loops: CDR1 SGHRS, CDR2 YFSETQ. CDR3 length equals 15 residues. About this clone itself: The antigen is not known.

Assay execution proceeded at the deep level. Produced via immunoSEQ multiplex PCR; TCRdb's table is partial and in-frame only. This sample has about 2.4 million clones; over 85% occur once, and the top ten carry roughly 0.14%. This TCR was sampled from a man aged 18 to 30 in good health. The specimen was naive CD4+ T cells sorted from blood. The subset was: CD45RA+ positively selected. The chain has TRBV5-1 and TRBJ2-2; perhaps TRBD2 as D (6 bases). The chain's CDR3 is CASSWGDLNTGELFF. The CDR3 nucleotides read TGCGCCAGCAGCTGGGGGGACCTAAACACCGGGGAGCTGTTTTTT.